The rows below give T cell receptor beta chains drawn from one sample of a study of human T cells and chemical hapten exposure. TCRdb called the RACE reads again in MiXCR, with one record for every CDR3 protein. Here the sample spans just under 350,000 distinct CDR3 sequences, roughly 6.9% being singletons. This sample comprised whole blood, obtained in connection with sensitization to the hapten diphenylcyclopropenone (DPC). Receptor source: a woman aged 18-29 years with alopecia areata. Some clones in this sample may be carry-over from other donors' samples. CDR3s include the opening cysteine and the closing phenylalanine or tryptophan. The order of the fields is D gene, V gene, J gene, clone size, CDR3 DNA, CDR3 protein. The D gene is left open where the match is weak. Not all rows give a size; the values are once, few, many and, for expanded clones, a class.

d_call: NA; v_call: TRBV10-3; j_call: TRBJ1-6; clone_size: many; cdr3_nt: TGTGCCATCAGTGACATGGTTAACCCGAAAAATTCACCCCTCCACTTT; cdr3_aa: CAISDMVNPKNSPLHF
d_call: NA; v_call: TRBV28; j_call: TRBJ1-4; clone_size: NA; cdr3_nt: TGTGCCAGCAGCAAAGATGGGAATGAAAAACTGTTTTTT; cdr3_aa: CASSKDGNEKLFF
d_call: NA; v_call: TRBV7-2; j_call: TRBJ2-2; clone_size: NA; cdr3_nt: TGTGCCAGCAGCTTAATGGTGAACACCGGGGAGCTGTTTTTT; cdr3_aa: CASSLMVNTGELFF
d_call: TRBD2; v_call: TRBV20-1; j_call: TRBJ2-3; clone_size: many; cdr3_nt: TGCAGTGCTCCAAGACTAGCGGGGGGCCAAGATACGCAGTATTTT; cdr3_aa: CSAPRLAGGQDTQYF
d_call: NA; v_call: TRBV3-1; j_call: TRBJ2-1; clone_size: NA; cdr3_nt: TGTGCCAGCAGCCAAGATATACAGGGTTCCCTCCTAAGCTCCTACAATGAGCAGTTCTTC; cdr3_aa: CASSQDIQGSLLSSYNEQFF
d_call: TRBD2; v_call: TRBV27; j_call: TRBJ2-3; clone_size: many; cdr3_nt: TGTGCCAGCAGTCCCACCCCCCCAGCGGGGGGGAGCACAGATACGCAGTATTTT; cdr3_aa: CASSPTPPAGGSTDTQYF
d_call: NA; v_call: TRBV20-1; j_call: TRBJ2-5; clone_size: few; cdr3_nt: TGCAGTGTGCACGGGGACTACCAAGAGACCCAGTACTTC; cdr3_aa: CSVHGDYQETQYF
d_call: NA; v_call: TRBV2; j_call: TRBJ1-5; clone_size: many; cdr3_nt: TGTGCCAGCAGTGAAAGGACATCGGGTCAGCCCCAGCATTTT; cdr3_aa: CASSERTSGQPQHF
d_call: NA; v_call: TRBV9; j_call: TRBJ2-3; clone_size: few; cdr3_nt: TGTGCCAGCAGCGGGCCTTTTAGCACAGATACGCAGTATTTT; cdr3_aa: CASSGPFSTDTQYF
d_call: TRBD2; v_call: TRBV12-3/TRBV12-4; j_call: TRBJ2-2; clone_size: NA; cdr3_nt: TGTGCCAGCAGGACCGGGGGGGTCCCCACCGGGGAGCTGTTTTTT; cdr3_aa: CASRTGGVPTGELFF
d_call: NA; v_call: TRBV6-1; j_call: TRBJ2-7; clone_size: NA; cdr3_nt: TGTGCCAGCAGCAGGACAAGGTCCGAGCAGTACTTC; cdr3_aa: CASSRTRSEQYF
d_call: NA; v_call: TRBV6-5; j_call: TRBJ2-7; clone_size: many; cdr3_nt: TGTGCCAGCAGTGCCGGGGGTCCAGGCGAGCAGTACTTC; cdr3_aa: CASSAGGPGEQYF
d_call: NA; v_call: TRBV6-5; j_call: TRBJ1-1; clone_size: few; cdr3_nt: TGTGCCAGCAGTTACGGAGGTAATGTGTGGACTGAAGCTTTCTTT; cdr3_aa: CASSYGGNVWTEAFF
d_call: NA; v_call: TRBV6-4; j_call: TRBJ2-3; clone_size: NA; cdr3_nt: TGTGCCAGCAGGGCGGGCAGATACACAGATACGCAGTATTTT; cdr3_aa: CASRAGRYTDTQYF
d_call: NA; v_call: TRBV20-1; j_call: TRBJ1-6; clone_size: few; cdr3_nt: TGCAGTGCTAGGATTGGAGGGTACAGCTCCTATAATTCACCCCTCCACTTT; cdr3_aa: CSARIGGYSSYNSPLHF
d_call: TRBD2; v_call: TRBV28; j_call: TRBJ2-1; clone_size: many; cdr3_nt: TGTGCCAGCAGTTTGGTGGCTAGCGGGGGCCTTTCTCCTGGCAATGAGCAGTTCTTC; cdr3_aa: CASSLVASGGLSPGNEQFF
d_call: NA; v_call: TRBV21-1; j_call: TRBJ2-3; clone_size: NA; cdr3_nt: TGTGCCAGCAGCAAAGCGGGGGGGCTTCTAGATACGCAGTATTTT; cdr3_aa: CASSKAGGLLDTQYF
d_call: NA; v_call: TRBV5-4; j_call: TRBJ1-2; clone_size: NA; cdr3_nt: TGTGCCAGCAGCTTGAACGGGGTTTATGGCTACACCTTC; cdr3_aa: CASSLNGVYGYTF
d_call: TRBD2; v_call: TRBV29-1; j_call: TRBJ2-3; clone_size: many; cdr3_nt: TGCAGCGTTGAAGGGACGGCTAGCGGGGACACAGATACGCAGTATTTT; cdr3_aa: CSVEGTASGDTDTQYF
d_call: NA; v_call: TRBV3-1; j_call: TRBJ2-3; clone_size: NA; cdr3_nt: TGTGCCACCCGGGGGATGGTCAATCCCGATACGCAGTATTTT; cdr3_aa: CATRGMVNPDTQYF
d_call: NA; v_call: TRBV4-3; j_call: TRBJ2-1; clone_size: few; cdr3_nt: TGCGCCAGCAGCCAAGAACGAGCGGACACATTCAATGAGCAGTTCTTC; cdr3_aa: CASSQERADTFNEQFF
d_call: NA; v_call: TRBV2; j_call: TRBJ1-1; clone_size: NA; cdr3_nt: TGTGCCAGCACCCAAAGAGGGCAGCCGAACACTGAAGCTTTCTTT; cdr3_aa: CASTQRGQPNTEAFF
d_call: NA; v_call: TRBV4-2; j_call: TRBJ1-6; clone_size: many; cdr3_nt: TGTGCCAGCAGCCAAGAGGTCCAGCCGAGCTCCTATAATTCACCCCTCCACTTT; cdr3_aa: CASSQEVQPSSYNSPLHF
d_call: NA; v_call: TRBV5-1; j_call: TRBJ1-6; clone_size: few; cdr3_nt: TGCGCCAGCAGCTTTGCTATTTATTCACCCCTCCACTTT; cdr3_aa: CASSFAIYSPLHF
d_call: NA; v_call: TRBV25-1; j_call: TRBJ1-2; clone_size: many; cdr3_nt: TGTGCCAGCAGTGAAGGAGACAGCAACTATGGCTACACCTTC; cdr3_aa: CASSEGDSNYGYTF
d_call: NA; v_call: TRBV27; j_call: TRBJ2-1; clone_size: NA; cdr3_nt: TGTGCCAGCAGTTTAGGGGACACATCTTACAATGAGCAGTTCTTC; cdr3_aa: CASSLGDTSYNEQFF
d_call: TRBD1; v_call: TRBV20-1; j_call: TRBJ1-4; clone_size: NA; cdr3_nt: TGCAGTGCTAGAGTCGGGACAGGGGGCGAAAAACTGTTTTTT; cdr3_aa: CSARVGTGGEKLFF
d_call: NA; v_call: TRBV6-5; j_call: TRBJ1-5; clone_size: few; cdr3_nt: TGTGCCAGCAGTTACTCGAACCAGGGCAATCAGCCCCAGCATTTT; cdr3_aa: CASSYSNQGNQPQHF
d_call: NA; v_call: TRBV12-3/TRBV12-4; j_call: TRBJ2-1; clone_size: many; cdr3_nt: TGTGCCAGCAGTCTCGTGGGGTATGAGCAGTTCTTC; cdr3_aa: CASSLVGYEQFF
d_call: NA; v_call: TRBV7-9; j_call: TRBJ1-6; clone_size: NA; cdr3_nt: TGTGCCAGCAGCTTAGTTGGGGGTTCCTATAATTCACCCCTCCACTTT; cdr3_aa: CASSLVGGSYNSPLHF
d_call: TRBD1; v_call: TRBV5-1; j_call: TRBJ2-7; clone_size: few; cdr3_nt: TGCGCCAGCAGCTGGGGACAGGGACGGTCCTACGAGCAGTACTTC; cdr3_aa: CASSWGQGRSYEQYF
d_call: NA; v_call: TRBV18; j_call: TRBJ2-1; clone_size: few; cdr3_nt: TGTGCCAGCTCACGAGATAGCGGCCTCTCCTACAATGAGCAGTTCTTC; cdr3_aa: CASSRDSGLSYNEQFF
d_call: NA; v_call: TRBV5-5; j_call: TRBJ1-2; clone_size: NA; cdr3_nt: TGTGCCAGCAGTCTCAGCGGGGCGGGCGGCTACACCTTC; cdr3_aa: CASSLSGAGGYTF
d_call: TRBD2; v_call: TRBV7-8; j_call: TRBJ2-6; clone_size: many; cdr3_nt: TGTGCCAGCAGCCCGAGCGGGGGCGCTGGGGCCAACGTCCTGACTTTC; cdr3_aa: CASSPSGGAGANVLTF
d_call: NA; v_call: TRBV6-6; j_call: TRBJ1-5; clone_size: many; cdr3_nt: TGTGCCAGCAGTTACTCCACGGGGGATCAGCCCCAGCATTTT; cdr3_aa: CASSYSTGDQPQHF
d_call: NA; v_call: TRBV20-1; j_call: TRBJ1-1; clone_size: few; cdr3_nt: TGCAGTGCTGCCCAGGCCCCGGGGATGGTCACTGAAGCTTTCTTT; cdr3_aa: CSAAQAPGMVTEAFF
d_call: NA; v_call: TRBV12-3/TRBV12-4; j_call: TRBJ1-6; clone_size: few; cdr3_nt: TGTGCCAGCAGGCCCACAGGGCAGAATTCACCCCTCCACTTT; cdr3_aa: CASRPTGQNSPLHF
d_call: NA; v_call: TRBV27; j_call: TRBJ2-2; clone_size: many; cdr3_nt: TGTGCCAGCAGTTTACAGGGGGGCACCGGGGAGCTGTTTTTT; cdr3_aa: CASSLQGGTGELFF